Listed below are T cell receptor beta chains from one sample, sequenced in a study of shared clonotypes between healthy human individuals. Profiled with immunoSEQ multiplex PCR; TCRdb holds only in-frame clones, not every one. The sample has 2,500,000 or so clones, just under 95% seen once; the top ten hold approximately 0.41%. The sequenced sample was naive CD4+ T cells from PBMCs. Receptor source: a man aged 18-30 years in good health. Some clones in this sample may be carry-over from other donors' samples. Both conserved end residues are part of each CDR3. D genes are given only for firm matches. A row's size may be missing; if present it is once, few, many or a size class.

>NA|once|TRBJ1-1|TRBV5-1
CASSPGVGAFF
TGCGCCAGCAGTCCAGGGGTGGGGGCTTTCTTT
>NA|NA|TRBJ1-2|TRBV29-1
CSVALGPNYGYTF
TGCAGCGTAGCACTGGGACCGAACTATGGCTACACCTTC
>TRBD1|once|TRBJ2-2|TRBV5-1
CASSPTGTGGPGELFF
TGCGCCAGCAGCCCCACCGGGACAGGGGGCCCCGGGGAGCTGTTTTTT
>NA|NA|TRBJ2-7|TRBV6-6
CASSYSGFLYF
TGTGCCAGCAGTTACTCGGGGTTTCTGTACTTC
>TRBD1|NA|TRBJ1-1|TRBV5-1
CASSFRGTEEAFF
TGCGCCAGCAGCTTCCGGGGGACAGAAGAAGCTTTCTTT
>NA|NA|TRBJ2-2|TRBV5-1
CASSTRGRPELFF
TGCGCCAGCAGCACACGCGGACGGCCGGAGCTGTTTTTT
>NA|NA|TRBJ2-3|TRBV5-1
CASSDIDGTDTQYF
TGCGCCAGCTCGGACATAGATGGCACAGATACGCAGTATTTT
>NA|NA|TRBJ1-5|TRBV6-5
CASSYSRQSNQPQHF
TGTGCCAGCAGTTACTCGCGACAGTCAAATCAGCCCCAGCATTTT
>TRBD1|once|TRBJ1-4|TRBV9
CASSGTANEKLFF
TGTGCCAGCTCCGGGACAGCTAATGAAAAACTGTTTTTT
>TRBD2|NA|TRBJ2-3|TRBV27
CASSLSGSLITDTQYF
TGTGCCAGCAGTCTTAGCGGGAGCCTTATCACAGATACGCAGTATTTT
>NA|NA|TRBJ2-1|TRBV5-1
CASSLDLQPQNEQFF
TGCGCCAGCAGCTTGGATCTACAACCCCAAAATGAGCAGTTCTTC
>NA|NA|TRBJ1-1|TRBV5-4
CASSSGTARNTEAFF
TGTGCCAGCAGCTCCGGGACGGCCCGGAACACTGAAGCTTTCTTT
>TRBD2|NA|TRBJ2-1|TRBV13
CASSYSGRSSNEQFF
TGTGCCAGCAGCTACAGCGGGAGATCCTCCAATGAGCAGTTCTTC
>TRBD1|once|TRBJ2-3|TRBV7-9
CASPPVGTAITDTQYF
TGTGCCAGCCCACCCGTCGGGACAGCAATCACAGATACGCAGTATTTT
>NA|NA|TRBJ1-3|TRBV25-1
CASGGPGNTIYF
TGTGCCAGTGGAGGGCCTGGAAACACCATATATTTT
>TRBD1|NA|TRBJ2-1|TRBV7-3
CASSLVGVGQGARNEQFF
TGTGCCAGCAGCTTAGTAGGGGTTGGACAGGGGGCGCGCAATGAGCAGTTCTTC
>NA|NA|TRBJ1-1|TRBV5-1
CASSAERGTEAFF
TGCGCCAGCAGCGCAGAAAGAGGGACTGAAGCTTTCTTT
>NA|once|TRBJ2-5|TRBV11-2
CASSLDWSQETQYF
TGTGCCAGCAGTTTAGACTGGAGCCAAGAGACCCAGTACTTC
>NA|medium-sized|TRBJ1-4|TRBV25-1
CASSDPGLNEKLFF
TGTGCCAGCAGTGACCCGGGTTTAAACGAAAAACTGTTTTTT
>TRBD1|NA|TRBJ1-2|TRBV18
CASSPPGQGNYGYTF
TGTGCCAGCTCACCCCCGGGACAGGGTAACTATGGCTACACCTTC
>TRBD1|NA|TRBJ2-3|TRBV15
CATSRDRGHLADTQYF
TGTGCCACCAGCAGGGACAGGGGGCATTTGGCAGATACGCAGTATTTT
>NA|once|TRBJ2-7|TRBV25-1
CASSAGDSYEQYF
TGTGCCAGCAGTGCAGGGGACTCCTACGAGCAGTACTTC
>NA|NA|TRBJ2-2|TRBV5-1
CASSLEGNTGELFF
TGCGCCAGCAGCTTGGAGGGCAACACCGGGGAGCTGTTTTTT
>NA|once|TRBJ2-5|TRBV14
CASSQVRGGETQYF
TGTGCCAGCAGCCAAGTCAGGGGGGGAGAGACCCAGTACTTC
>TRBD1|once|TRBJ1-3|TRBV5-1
CASSFQGGPGNTIYF
TGCGCCAGCAGCTTTCAGGGGGGGCCTGGAAACACCATATATTTT
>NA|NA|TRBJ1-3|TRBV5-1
CASSSDGGPGNTIYF
TGCGCCAGCAGCTCCGACGGGGGTCCCGGAAACACCATATATTTT
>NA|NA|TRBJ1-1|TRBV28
CASSQPQGPEAFF
TGTGCCAGCAGTCAACCCCAGGGACCTGAAGCTTTCTTT
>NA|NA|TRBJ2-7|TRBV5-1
CASSSSSSKGEQYF
TGCGCCAGCAGCTCCTCTTCAAGCAAGGGCGAGCAGTACTTC
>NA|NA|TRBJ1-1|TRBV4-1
CASSQYRDTEAFF
TGCGCCAGCAGCCAGTACCGGGACACTGAAGCTTTCTTT
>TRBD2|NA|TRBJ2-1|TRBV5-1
CASSSRLAGSSYNEQFF
TGCGCCAGCAGCTCCAGACTAGCGGGGAGCTCCTACAATGAGCAGTTCTTC
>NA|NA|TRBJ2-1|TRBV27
CASSLDVGPWNEQFF
TGTGCCAGCAGTCTGGATGTGGGTCCTTGGAATGAGCAGTTCTTC